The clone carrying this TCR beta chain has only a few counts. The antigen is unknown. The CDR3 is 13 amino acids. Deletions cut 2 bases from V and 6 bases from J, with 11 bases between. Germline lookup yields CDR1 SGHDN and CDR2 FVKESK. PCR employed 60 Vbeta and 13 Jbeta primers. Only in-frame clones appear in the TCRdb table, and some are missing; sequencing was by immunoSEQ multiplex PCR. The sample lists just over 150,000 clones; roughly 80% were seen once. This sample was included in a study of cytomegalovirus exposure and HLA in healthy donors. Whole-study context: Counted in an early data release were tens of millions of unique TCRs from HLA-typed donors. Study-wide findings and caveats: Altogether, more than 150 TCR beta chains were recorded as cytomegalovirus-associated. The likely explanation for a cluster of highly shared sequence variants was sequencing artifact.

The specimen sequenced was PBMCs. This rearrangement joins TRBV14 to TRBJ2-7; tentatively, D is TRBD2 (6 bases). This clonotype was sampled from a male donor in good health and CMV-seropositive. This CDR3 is CASSQFGSGEQYF. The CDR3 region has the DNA TGTGCCAGCAGCCAATTCGGGAGTGGCGAGCAGTACTTC.